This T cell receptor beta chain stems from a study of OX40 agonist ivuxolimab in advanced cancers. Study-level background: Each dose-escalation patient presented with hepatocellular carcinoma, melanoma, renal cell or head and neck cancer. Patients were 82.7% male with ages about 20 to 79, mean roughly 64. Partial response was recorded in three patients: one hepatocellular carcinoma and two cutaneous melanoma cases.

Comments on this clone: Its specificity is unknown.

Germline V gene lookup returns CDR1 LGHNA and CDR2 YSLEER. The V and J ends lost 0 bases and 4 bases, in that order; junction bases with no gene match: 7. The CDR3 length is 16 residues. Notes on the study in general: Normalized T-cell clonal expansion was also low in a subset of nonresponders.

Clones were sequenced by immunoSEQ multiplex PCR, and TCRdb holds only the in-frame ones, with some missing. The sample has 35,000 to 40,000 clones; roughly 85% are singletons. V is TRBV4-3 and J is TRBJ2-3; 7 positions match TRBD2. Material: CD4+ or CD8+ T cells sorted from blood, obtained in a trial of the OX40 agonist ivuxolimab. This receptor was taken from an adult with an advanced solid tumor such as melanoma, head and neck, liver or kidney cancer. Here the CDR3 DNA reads TGCGCCAGCAGCCAAGAGTATCGCGGGAGTGCAGATACGCAGTATTTT. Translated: CASSQEYRGSADTQYF.